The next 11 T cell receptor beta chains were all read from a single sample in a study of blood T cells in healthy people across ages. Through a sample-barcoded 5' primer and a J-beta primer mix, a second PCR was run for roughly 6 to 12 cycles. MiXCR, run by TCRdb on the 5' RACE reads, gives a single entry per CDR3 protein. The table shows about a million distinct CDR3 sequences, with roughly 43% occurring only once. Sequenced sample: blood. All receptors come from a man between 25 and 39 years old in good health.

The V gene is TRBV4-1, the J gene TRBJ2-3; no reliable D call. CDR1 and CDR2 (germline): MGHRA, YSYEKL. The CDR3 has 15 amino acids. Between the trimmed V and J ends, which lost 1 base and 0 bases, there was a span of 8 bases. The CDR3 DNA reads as TGCGCCAGCAGCCAAGTTGGATTTAGCACAGATACGCAGTATTTT. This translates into CASSQVGFSTDTQYF.

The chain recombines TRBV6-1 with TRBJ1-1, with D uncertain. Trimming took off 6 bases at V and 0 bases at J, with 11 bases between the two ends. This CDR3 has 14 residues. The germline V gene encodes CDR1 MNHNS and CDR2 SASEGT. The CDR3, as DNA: TGTGCCAGCAGAATGTCCCGGATGAACACTGAAGCTTTCTTT. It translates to CASRMSRMNTEAFF.

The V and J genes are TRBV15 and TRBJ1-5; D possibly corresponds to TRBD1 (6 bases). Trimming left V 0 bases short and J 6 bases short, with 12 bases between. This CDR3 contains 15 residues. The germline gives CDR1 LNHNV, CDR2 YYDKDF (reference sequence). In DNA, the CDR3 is TGTGCCACCAGCAGAGATCGGGGGGCGACTCAGCCCCAGCATTTT. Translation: CATSRDRGATQPQHF.

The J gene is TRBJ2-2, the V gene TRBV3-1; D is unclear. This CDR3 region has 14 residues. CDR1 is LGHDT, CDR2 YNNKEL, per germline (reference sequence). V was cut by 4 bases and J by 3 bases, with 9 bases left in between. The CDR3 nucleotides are TGTGCCAGCAGCCGCCTGTCAGACACCGGGGAGCTGTTTTTT. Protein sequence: CASSRLSDTGELFF. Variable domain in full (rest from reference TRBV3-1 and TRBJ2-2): DTAVSQTPKYLVTQMGNDKSIKCEQNLGHDTMYWYKQDSKKFLKIMFSYNNKELIINETVPNRFSPKSPDKAHLNLHINSLELGDSAVYFCASSRLSDTGELFFGEGSRLTVL.

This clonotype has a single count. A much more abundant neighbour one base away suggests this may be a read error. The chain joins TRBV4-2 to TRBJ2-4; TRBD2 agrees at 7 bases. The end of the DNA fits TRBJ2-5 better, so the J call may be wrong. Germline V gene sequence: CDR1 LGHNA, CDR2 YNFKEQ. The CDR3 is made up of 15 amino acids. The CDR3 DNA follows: TGTGCCAGCGGCCAAGGGGTAGCGGGTCAAGAGACCCAGTACTTC. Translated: CASGQGVAGQETQYF.

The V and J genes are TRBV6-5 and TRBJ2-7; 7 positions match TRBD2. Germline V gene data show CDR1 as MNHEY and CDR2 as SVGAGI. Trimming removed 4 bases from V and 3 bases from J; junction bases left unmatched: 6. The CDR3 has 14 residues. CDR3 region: CASSSSGDYYEQYF. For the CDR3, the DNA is TGTGCCAGCAGTTCGAGCGGGGATTACTACGAGCAGTACTTC.

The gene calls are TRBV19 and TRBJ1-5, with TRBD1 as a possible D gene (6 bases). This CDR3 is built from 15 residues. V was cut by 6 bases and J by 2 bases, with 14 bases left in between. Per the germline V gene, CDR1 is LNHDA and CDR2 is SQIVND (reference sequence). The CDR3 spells CASRTYSGGNQPQHF. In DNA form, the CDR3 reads TGTGCCAGTAGAACATATTCAGGGGGCAATCAGCCCCAGCATTTT.

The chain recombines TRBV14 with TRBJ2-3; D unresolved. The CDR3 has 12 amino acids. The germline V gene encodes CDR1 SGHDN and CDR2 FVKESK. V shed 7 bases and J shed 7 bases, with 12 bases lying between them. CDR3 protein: CASTMTSYTQYF. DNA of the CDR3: TGTGCCAGCACCATGACCTCCTATACGCAGTATTTT.

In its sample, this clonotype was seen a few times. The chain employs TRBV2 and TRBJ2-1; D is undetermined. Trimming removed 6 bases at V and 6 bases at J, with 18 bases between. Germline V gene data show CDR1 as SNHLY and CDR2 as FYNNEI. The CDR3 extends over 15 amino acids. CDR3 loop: CASRRMGGKSNEQFF. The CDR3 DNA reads TGTGCCAGCAGGAGAATGGGTGGAAAGAGCAATGAGCAGTTCTTC.

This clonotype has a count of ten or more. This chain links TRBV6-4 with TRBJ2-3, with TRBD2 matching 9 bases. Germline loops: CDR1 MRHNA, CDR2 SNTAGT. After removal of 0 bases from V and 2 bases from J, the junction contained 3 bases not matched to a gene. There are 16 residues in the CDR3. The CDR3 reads CASSDSAGGVTDTQYF. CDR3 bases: TGTGCCAGCAGTGACTCGGCGGGGGGGGTCACAGATACGCAGTATTTT.

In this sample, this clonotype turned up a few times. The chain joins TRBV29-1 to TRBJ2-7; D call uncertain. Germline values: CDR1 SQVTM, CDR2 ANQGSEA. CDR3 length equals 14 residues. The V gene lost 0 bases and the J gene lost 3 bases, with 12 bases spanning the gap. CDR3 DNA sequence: TGCAGCGTTGAAGATCCGCAGTGGGACTACGAGCAGTACTTC. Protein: CSVEDPQWDYEQYF.